The 14 T cell receptor beta chains listed next were all sequenced from one sample in a study of cytomegalovirus exposure and HLA in healthy donors. PCR primers comprised 60 Vbeta and 13 Jbeta primers. TCRdb's copy holds only in-frame clones and misses some; the assay was immunoSEQ multiplex PCR. The table records about 160,000 clones, approximately 84% of them present only once. Material for sequencing was PBMCs. All receptors derive from a male donor in good health and CMV-seropositive.

This clone was observed once. V is TRBV6-5 and J is TRBJ2-1; no firm D call. The germline V and J ends were trimmed by 6 bases and 10 bases, with 13 bases remaining between them. The V gene's germline CDR1 is MNHEY and CDR2 SVGAGI. There are 12 residues in the CDR3. CDR3 in DNA: TGTGCCAGCAGGGCTTCAACGGAGGAGCAGTTCTTC. It codes for CASRASTEEQFF.

This clone was detected only a few times. The chain uses TRBV12-5 and TRBJ2-7; 9 nucleotides agree with TRBD2. Trimming at V came to 6 bases and at J to 3 bases, leaving 6 bases not matched to a gene. Germline V gives CDR1 LGHNT, CDR2 FRNRAP. The length of the CDR3 is 14 residues. The CDR3: CASGCGRGSYEQYF. The CDR3 region has the DNA TGTGCTAGTGGGTGCGGGAGGGGGAGCTACGAGCAGTACTTC. The variable domain in full, with the rest retrieved from reference TRBV12-5 and TRBJ2-7, is DARVTQTPRHKVTEMGQEVTMRCQPILGHNTVFWYRQTMMQGLELLAYFRNRAPLDDSGMPKDRFSAEMPDATLATLKIQPSEPRDSAVYFCASGCGRGSYEQYFGPGTRLTVT.

The rearrangement links TRBV27 to TRBJ2-1, with TRBD2 as a possible D gene (5 bases). The CDR3 extends over 13 amino acids. V lost 7 bases and J 0 bases, leaving 7 bases between the germline ends. Per germline, CDR1 MNHEY and CDR2 SMNVEV (reference sequence). CDR3 DNA: TGTGCCAGCAAACGGGACTCCTACAATGAGCAGTTCTTC. It specifies CASKRDSYNEQFF.

The genes are TRBV6-5 and TRBJ1-2; 7 nucleotides align to TRBD1. Germline trimming cut 5 bases from V and 3 bases from J; bases unmatched to any gene: 9. Germline CDR1 reads MNHEY; CDR2 reads SVGAGI. This CDR3 has 15 amino acids. The CDR3 protein is CASSQDRARHYGYTF. Written as DNA, the CDR3 is TGTGCCAGCAGTCAAGACAGGGCTCGGCACTATGGCTACACCTTC.

This clone appeared a few times. J is TRBJ1-1 and V is TRBV19, with TRBD1 matching over 8 bases. J gave up 8 bases and V 7 bases, and 12 bases lay outside the gene matches. The CDR3 loop spans 14 amino acids. Per germline, CDR1 LNHDA and CDR2 SQIVND (reference sequence). In DNA form, the CDR3 reads TGTGCCAGTAACCCCCGGGACAGGCAAAGGGAAGCTTTCTTT. This sequence encodes CASNPRDRQREAFF.

CDR3 sequence (DNA): TGTGCCAGCAGTGGAGACAGGGACCCCCACGAGCAGTACTTC. Translating gives CASSGDRDPHEQYF. This chain connects TRBV2 to TRBJ2-7, with 7 bases matching TRBD1. Germline CDR1 SNHLY, CDR2 FYNNEI. CDR3 size: 14 residues. Losses at the gene ends were 4 bases for V and 5 bases for J; bases not matched to a gene: 8.

This chain uses TRBV6-5 with TRBJ2-3; D might be TRBD1 (5 bases). CDR3 length: 15 residues. Per the germline V gene, CDR1 is MNHEY and CDR2 is SVGAGI. V lost 6 bases, J lost 0 bases, and 13 bases lay in between. The CDR3 sequence: CASSQTWGSTDTQYF. CDR3 nucleotides: TGTGCCAGCAGCCAGACCTGGGGCAGCACAGATACGCAGTATTTT.

The chain employs TRBV30 and TRBJ1-5; D gene ambiguous. The CDR3 is 13 amino acids. V lost 1 base, J lost 3 bases, and 7 bases lay in between. Germline CDR1 is GTSNPN and CDR2 is SVGIG (reference sequence). The CDR3 DNA reads TGTGCCTGGAGTGGGTACTTCAATCAGCCCCAGCATTTT. Encoded protein: CAWSGYFNQPQHF.

This chain connects TRBV19 to TRBJ2-4; the match to TRBD1 covers 9 bases. Germline V gives CDR1 LNHDA, CDR2 SQIVND (reference sequence). V shed 7 bases and J 8 bases; nucleotides not matched to a gene: 6. This CDR3 spans 13 amino acids. CDR3 nucleotides: TGTGCCAGTACTATTACAGGGGGCGACATTCAGTACTTC. Translated, it gives CASTITGGDIQYF. The full variable domain, with the rest looked up from reference TRBV19 and TRBJ2-4, is DGGITQSPKYLFRKEGQNVTLSCEQNLNHDAMYWYRQDPGQGLRLIYYSQIVNDFQKGDIAEGYSVSREKKESFPLTVTSAQKNPTAFYLCASTITGGDIQYFGAGTRLSVL.

The J gene is TRBJ1-2, the V gene TRBV7-9; tentative D call: TRBD1 (5 bases). Trimming shortened V by 5 bases and J by 4 bases, and 11 bases separated the two germline ends. Germline V lookup: CDR1 SEHNR, CDR2 FQNEAQ (reference sequence). The CDR3 has 13 residues. CDR3 region: CASSPDRSYGYTF. The CDR3, as DNA: TGTGCCAGCAGCCCCGACAGATCCTATGGCTACACCTTC.

The rearrangement joins TRBV14 to TRBJ1-4; TRBD1 matches at 7 bases. Germline trimming cut 4 bases from V and 6 bases from J; bases unmatched to any gene: 2. This CDR3 region has 13 residues. CDR1 and CDR2 (germline): SGHDN, FVKESK. The CDR3 DNA reads TGTGCCAGCAGCCGGGACAGCCATGAAAAACTGTTTTTT. This sequence encodes CASSRDSHEKLFF.

V is TRBV19 and J is TRBJ2-7; tentative D call: TRBD1 (6 bases). Germline loops: CDR1 LNHDA, CDR2 SQIVND (reference sequence). This CDR3 is 15 amino acids long. V gave up 5 bases and J gave up 5 bases, with 19 bases separating them. CDR3 amino acids: CASSSNTGFNDEQYF. In DNA form, the CDR3 reads TGTGCCAGTAGTTCTAATACAGGGTTCAACGACGAGCAGTACTTC.

For the CDR3, the DNA is TGTGCCAGCAGCTCCCGGGTCCACAATGAGCAGTTCTTC. Protein product: CASSSRVHNEQFF. The chain is built from TRBV11-1 and TRBJ2-1, with D uncertain. CDR3 size: 13 residues. V dropped 4 bases and J dropped 5 bases, with 9 bases sitting between them. The germline V gene encodes CDR1 SGHAT and CDR2 FQDESV (reference sequence).

V usage is TRBV27 and J usage is TRBJ1-5; possibly TRBD1 for D (5 bases). This CDR3 is 13 amino acids long. Per germline, CDR1 MNHEY and CDR2 SMNVEV (reference sequence). Trimming took off 2 bases at V and 7 bases at J, with 9 bases between the two ends. The CDR3 bases are TGTGCCAGCAGTTTAGGAGGGGCACAGCCCCAGCATTTT. The encoded protein is CASSLGGAQPQHF.